The 6 T cell receptor beta chains below were found in one sample sequenced in a study of Tregs in tolerant kidney transplant recipients. Clones were sequenced by immunoSEQ multiplex PCR, and TCRdb holds only the in-frame ones, with some missing. The sample records some 65,000 clones, roughly 84% being singletons. The sequencing input was CD4+ T cells from blood. Source of these receptors: a human donor in good health.

The V call is TRBV6-1, the J call TRBJ2-2; possibly TRBD1 for D (6 bases). CDR1 is MNHNS, CDR2 SASEGT, per germline. Trimming took off 2 bases at V and 5 bases at J, with 18 bases between the two ends. The CDR3 covers 17 residues. CDR3 protein: CASSESDGQRKTGELFF. The CDR3 nucleotides read TGTGCCAGCAGTGAATCGGATGGACAGAGGAAGACCGGGGAGCTGTTTTTT.

The genes are TRBV29-1 and TRBJ2-1; D possibly corresponds to TRBD2 (6 bases). Trimming took 7 bases from V and 0 from J, leaving 16 bases between them. The length of the CDR3 is 15 residues. The germline V gene has CDR1 SQVTM and CDR2 ANQGSEA. This CDR3 reads CSAGSGTFSYNEQFF. The DNA for the CDR3 is TGCAGCGCTGGATCGGGGACTTTCTCCTACAATGAGCAGTTCTTC.

This clone was detected once. This chain joins TRBV2 and TRBJ2-1, with 8 bases aligning to TRBD2. Unmatched junction bases numbered 2, after V lost 5 bases and J lost 2 bases. CDR3 length equals 14 residues. Germline V gene lookup returns CDR1 SNHLY and CDR2 FYNNEI. CDR3 nucleotides: TGTGCCAGCAGTCCGGGACTAGCCTACAATGAGCAGTTCTTC. Its translation is CASSPGLAYNEQFF.

For the CDR3, the DNA is TGTGCCAGCAGCGGGGGGAGGAGCTCCTACGAGCAGTACTTC. Protein sequence: CASSGGRSSYEQYF. The V call is TRBV7-8, the J call TRBJ2-7, with D possibly TRBD2 on 6 matching bases. Germline assignment: CDR1 SGHVS and CDR2 FQNEAQ. Between the trimmed V and J ends, which lost 5 bases and 0 bases, there was a span of 11 bases. This CDR3 has 14 residues.

The chain employs TRBV5-1 and TRBJ2-7; 11 bases agree with TRBD1. The CDR3 length is 15 residues. V was clipped by 2 bases and J by 5 bases; unmatched bases: 6. The germline V gene encodes CDR1 SGHRS and CDR2 YFSETQ. The CDR3 region has the DNA TGCGCCAGCAGCTTTCTGGACAGGGGGCTCCACGAGCAGTACTTC. It yields the protein CASSFLDRGLHEQYF.

V gene TRBV6-5 combines with J gene TRBJ2-7, with D perhaps matching TRBD2 (6 bases). The CDR3 loop spans 11 amino acids. Looked up from germline, CDR1 is MNHEY and CDR2 is SVGAGI. The V gene lost 10 bases and the J gene lost 3 bases, with 10 bases spanning the gap. In DNA, the CDR3 is TGTGCCACTGGGCGGGGCTACGAGCAGTACTTC. Its translation: CATGRGYEQYF.